This TCR beta chain came from a study of blood T cell repertoires in COVID-19. Overall study context: From the United States, Italy and Spain came samples of acute and convalescent COVID-19. Sample material is recorded as cDNA or gDNA derived from T cells, B-cell-depleted T cells, or PBMCs.

CDR1 and CDR2 from the germline V gene are SGHAT and FQNNGV. CDR3 length: 16 amino acids. The V and J ends lost 2 bases and 7 bases respectively, with 18 bases between them. Methods used by the authors: Amplification from reference gene primers served as the basis for estimated nucleated cell counts. Method: immunoSEQ multiplex PCR; TCRdb's copy keeps in-frame clones and lacks some. That table supplies the V and J calls and clone size; D and trimming were determined from the DNA. The table shows 95,000 to 110,000 clones, with roughly 80% occurring only once. What was sequenced was peripheral blood. The source is a man in his fifties or sixties with acute or convalescent COVID-19. This rearrangement joins TRBV11-2 to TRBJ2-1; D may be TRBD2 (7 bases). The CDR3 loop is CASSLTFGGAANEQFF. CDR3 in DNA: TGTGCCAGCAGCTTAACGTTTGGGGGGGCGGCGAATGAGCAGTTCTTC.